The present entry profiles one T cell receptor beta chain with its context. The antigen remains undetermined. The entry originates in a study of T cell responses to AZD1222 COVID-19 vaccine. Study-level results: Vaccine-associated CD4 TCRs ranged over spike, dominating at 160-218 and 743-854.

CDR3 length: 17 amino acids. Germline V lookup: CDR1 LGHDT, CDR2 YNNKEL (reference sequence). V was trimmed by 3 bases and J by 2 bases, leaving 18 bases between them. Profiled with immunoSEQ multiplex PCR; TCRdb holds only in-frame clones, not every one. The repertoire holds more than 150,000 clones, with approximately 90% as singletons. The V and J genes are TRBV3-1 (or the pseudogene TRBV3-2) and TRBJ2-3; D remains ambiguous. The receptor comes from an adult in good health. Sequences were derived from peripheral blood, sampled on day 0 of AZD1222 vaccination. This chain's CDR3 is CASSQGIPTAPTDTQYF. The CDR3 DNA is TGTGCCAGCAGCCAGGGAATTCCGACGGCCCCCACAGATACGCAGTATTTT.